This TCR beta chain was sequenced for a study of tumor T cells in aggressive B-cell lymphoma. The CDR3 has 15 amino acids. Germline V gene data show CDR1 as SNHLY and CDR2 as FYNNEI. V shed 11 bases and J 5 bases; nucleotides not matched to a gene: 12. TCRdb's copy holds only in-frame clones and misses some; the assay was immunoSEQ multiplex PCR. The sample consists of roughly 8,100 clones, over 80% of them appearing once. The clonotype originates from an adult with diffuse large B cell lymphoma. Material: tumor tissue. The chain combines TRBV2 with TRBJ2-2; 9 bases agree with TRBD1. The CDR3 protein is CAGNRGLVSTGELFF. As DNA, the CDR3 is TGTGCCGGAAACAGGGGGCTTGTTTCAACCGGGGAGCTGTTTTTT.